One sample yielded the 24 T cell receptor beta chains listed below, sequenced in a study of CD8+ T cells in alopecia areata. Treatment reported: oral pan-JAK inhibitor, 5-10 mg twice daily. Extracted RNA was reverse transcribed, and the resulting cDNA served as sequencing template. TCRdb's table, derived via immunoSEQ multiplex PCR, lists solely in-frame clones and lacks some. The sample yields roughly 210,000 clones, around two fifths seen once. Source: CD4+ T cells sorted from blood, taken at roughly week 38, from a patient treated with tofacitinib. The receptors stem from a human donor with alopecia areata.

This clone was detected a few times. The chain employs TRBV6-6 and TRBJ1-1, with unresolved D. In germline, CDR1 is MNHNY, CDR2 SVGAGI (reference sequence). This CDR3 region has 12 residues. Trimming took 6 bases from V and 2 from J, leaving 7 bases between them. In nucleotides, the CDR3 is TGTGCCAGCAGGGACCCAAACACTGAAGCTTTCTTT. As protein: CASRDPNTEAFF.

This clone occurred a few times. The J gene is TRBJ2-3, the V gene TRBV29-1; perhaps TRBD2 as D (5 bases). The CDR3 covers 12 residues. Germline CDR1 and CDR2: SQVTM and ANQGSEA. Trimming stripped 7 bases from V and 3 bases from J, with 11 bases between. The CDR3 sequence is CSAGMGTDTQYF. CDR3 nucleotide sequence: TGCAGCGCCGGGATGGGGACAGATACGCAGTATTTT.

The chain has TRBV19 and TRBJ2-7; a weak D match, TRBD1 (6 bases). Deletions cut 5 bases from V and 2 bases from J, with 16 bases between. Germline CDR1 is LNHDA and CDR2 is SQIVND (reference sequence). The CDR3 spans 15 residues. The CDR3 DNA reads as TGTGCCAGTAGTCCGCGACAGGATAATCCCTACGAGCAGTACTTC. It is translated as CASSPRQDNPYEQYF.

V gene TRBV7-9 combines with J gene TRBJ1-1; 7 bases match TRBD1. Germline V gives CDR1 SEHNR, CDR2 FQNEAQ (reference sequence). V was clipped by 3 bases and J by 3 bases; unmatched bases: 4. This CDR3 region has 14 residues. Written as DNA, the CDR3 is TGTGCCAGCAGCTTGACAGGGTTGGACACTGAAGCTTTCTTT. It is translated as CASSLTGLDTEAFF. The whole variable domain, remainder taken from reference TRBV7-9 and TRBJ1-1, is DTGVSQNPRHKITKRGQNVTFRCDPISEHNRLYWYRQTLGQGPEFLTYFQNEAQLEKSRLLSDRFSAERPKGSFSTLEIQRTEQGDSAMYLCASSLTGLDTEAFFGQGTRLTVV.

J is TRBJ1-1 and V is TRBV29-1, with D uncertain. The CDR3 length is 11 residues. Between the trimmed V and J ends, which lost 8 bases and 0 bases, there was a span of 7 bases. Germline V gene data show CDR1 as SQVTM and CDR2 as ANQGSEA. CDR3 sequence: CSTSLNTEAFF. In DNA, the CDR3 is TGCAGCACCTCCTTGAACACTGAAGCTTTCTTT.

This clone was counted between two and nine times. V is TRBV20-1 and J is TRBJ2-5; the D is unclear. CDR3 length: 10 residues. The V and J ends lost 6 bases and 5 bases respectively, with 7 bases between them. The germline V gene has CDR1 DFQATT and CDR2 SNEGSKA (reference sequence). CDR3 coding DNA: TGCAGTGCAGGCGTGGAGACCCAGTACTTC. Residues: CSAGVETQYF.

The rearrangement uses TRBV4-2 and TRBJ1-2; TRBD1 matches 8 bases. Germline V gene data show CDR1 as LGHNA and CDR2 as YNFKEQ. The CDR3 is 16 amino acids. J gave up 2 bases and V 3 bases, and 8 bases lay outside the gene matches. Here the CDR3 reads CASSQEVPGGNYGYTF. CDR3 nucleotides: TGTGCCAGCAGCCAGGAGGTCCCAGGGGGCAACTATGGCTACACCTTC.

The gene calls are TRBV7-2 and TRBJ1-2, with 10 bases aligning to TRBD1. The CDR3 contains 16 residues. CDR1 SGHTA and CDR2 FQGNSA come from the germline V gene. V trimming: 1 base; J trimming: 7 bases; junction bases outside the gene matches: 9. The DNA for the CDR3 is TGTGCCAGCAGCTTAGTAGAAGACAGGGGGCCGGGTGGCTACACCTTC. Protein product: CASSLVEDRGPGGYTF.

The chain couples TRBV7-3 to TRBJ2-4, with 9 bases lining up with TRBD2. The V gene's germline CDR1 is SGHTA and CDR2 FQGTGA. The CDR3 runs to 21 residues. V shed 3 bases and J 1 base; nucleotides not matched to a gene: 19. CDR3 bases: TGTGCCAGCAGCTTTCACAGGACGAGGGGCCCTAGCGGGAAGGCCAAAAACATTCAGTACTTC. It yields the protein CASSFHRTRGPSGKAKNIQYF. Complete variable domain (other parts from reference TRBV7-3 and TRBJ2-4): GAGVSQTPSNKVTEKGKYVELRCDPISGHTALYWYRQSLGQGPEFLIYFQGTGAADDSGLPNDRFFAVRPEGSVSTLKIQRTERGDSAVYLCASSFHRTRGPSGKAKNIQYFGAGTRLSVL.

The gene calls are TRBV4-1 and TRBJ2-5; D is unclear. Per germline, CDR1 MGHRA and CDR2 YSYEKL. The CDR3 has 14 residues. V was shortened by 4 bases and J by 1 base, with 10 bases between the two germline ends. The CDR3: CASSPRGSQETQYF. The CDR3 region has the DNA TGCGCCAGCAGCCCCAGAGGATCCCAAGAGACCCAGTACTTC.

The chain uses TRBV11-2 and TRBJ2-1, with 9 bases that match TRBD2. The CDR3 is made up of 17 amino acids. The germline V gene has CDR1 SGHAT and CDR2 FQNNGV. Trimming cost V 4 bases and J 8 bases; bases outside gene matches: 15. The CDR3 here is CASSYGTSYVGFDEQFF. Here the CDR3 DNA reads TGTGCCAGCAGCTACGGGACTAGCTACGTAGGGTTCGATGAGCAGTTCTTC.

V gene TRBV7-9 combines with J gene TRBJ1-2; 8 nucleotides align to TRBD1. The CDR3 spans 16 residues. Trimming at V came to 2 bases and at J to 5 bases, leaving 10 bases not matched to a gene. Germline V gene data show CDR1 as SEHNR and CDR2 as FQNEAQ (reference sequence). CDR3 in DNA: TGTGCCAGCAGCTTACCCTGGACAGGGAGTGGGTATGGCTACACCTTC. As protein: CASSLPWTGSGYGYTF.

The chain's CDR3 is CATGDAKETQYF. CDR3 DNA: TGTGCCACCGGAGATGCTAAAGAGACCCAGTACTTC. The V call is TRBV15, the J call TRBJ2-5; D gene unclear. The germline gives CDR1 LNHNV, CDR2 YYDKDF (reference sequence). V shed 8 bases and J shed 3 bases, with 10 bases lying between them. This CDR3 region has 12 residues.

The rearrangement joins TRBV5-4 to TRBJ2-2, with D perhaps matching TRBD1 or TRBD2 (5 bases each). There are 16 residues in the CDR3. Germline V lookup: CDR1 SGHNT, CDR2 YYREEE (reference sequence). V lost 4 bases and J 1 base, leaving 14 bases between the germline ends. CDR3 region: CASSDAGTGNTGELFF. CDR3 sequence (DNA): TGTGCCAGCAGCGACGCCGGGACGGGGAACACCGGGGAGCTGTTTTTT.

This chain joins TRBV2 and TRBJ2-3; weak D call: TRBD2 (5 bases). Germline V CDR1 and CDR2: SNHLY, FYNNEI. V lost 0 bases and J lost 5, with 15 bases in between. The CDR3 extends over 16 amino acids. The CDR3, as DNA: TGTGCCAGCAGTGAAGCGCTATCACGGGGTGGAGATACGCAGTATTTT. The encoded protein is CASSEALSRGGDTQYF.

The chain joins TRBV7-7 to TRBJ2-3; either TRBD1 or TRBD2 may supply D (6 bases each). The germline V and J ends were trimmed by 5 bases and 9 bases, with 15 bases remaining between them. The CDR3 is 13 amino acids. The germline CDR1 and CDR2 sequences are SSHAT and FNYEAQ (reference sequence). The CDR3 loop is CASSPKGGQTQYF. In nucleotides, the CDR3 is TGTGCCAGCAGCCCCAAGGGGGGCCAAACGCAGTATTTT.

CDR3 protein: CSASRTGEQYF. In DNA form, the CDR3 reads TGCAGTGCTTCTCGGACAGGCGAGCAGTACTTC. The V and J genes are TRBV20-1 and TRBJ2-7, with 7 bases matching TRBD1. The germline CDR1 and CDR2 sequences are DFQATT and SNEGSKA (reference sequence). The CDR3 totals 11 residues. V dropped 5 bases and J dropped 6; count of bases not matched to a gene: 4.

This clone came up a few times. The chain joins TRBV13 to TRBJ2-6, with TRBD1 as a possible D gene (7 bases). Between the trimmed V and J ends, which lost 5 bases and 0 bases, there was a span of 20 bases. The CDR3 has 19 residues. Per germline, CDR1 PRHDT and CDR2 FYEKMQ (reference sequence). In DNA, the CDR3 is TGTGCCAGCAGCCCACCGACAGGGTGGGGGGACTCTGGGGCCAACGTCCTGACTTTC. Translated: CASSPPTGWGDSGANVLTF.

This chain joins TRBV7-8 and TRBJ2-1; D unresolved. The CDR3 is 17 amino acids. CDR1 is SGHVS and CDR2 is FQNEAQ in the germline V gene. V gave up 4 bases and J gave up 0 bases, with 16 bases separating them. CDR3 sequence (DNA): TGTGCCAGCAGCTCCAGACCGACACCAAACTCCTACAATGAGCAGTTCTTC. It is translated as CASSSRPTPNSYNEQFF.

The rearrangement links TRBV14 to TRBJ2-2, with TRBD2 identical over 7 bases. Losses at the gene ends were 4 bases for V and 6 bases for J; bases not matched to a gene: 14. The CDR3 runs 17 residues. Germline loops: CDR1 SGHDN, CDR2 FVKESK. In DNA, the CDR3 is TGTGCCAGCAGCCGGGGGAGTGGCGGGAGTTTCGCCGGGGAGCTGTTTTTT. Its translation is CASSRGSGGSFAGELFF.

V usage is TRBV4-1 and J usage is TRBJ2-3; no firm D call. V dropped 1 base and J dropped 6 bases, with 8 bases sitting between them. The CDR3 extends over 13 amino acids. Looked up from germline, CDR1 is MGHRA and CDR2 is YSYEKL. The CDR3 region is CASSQGQFDTQYF. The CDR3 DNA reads TGCGCCAGCAGCCAAGGGCAGTTTGATACGCAGTATTTT.

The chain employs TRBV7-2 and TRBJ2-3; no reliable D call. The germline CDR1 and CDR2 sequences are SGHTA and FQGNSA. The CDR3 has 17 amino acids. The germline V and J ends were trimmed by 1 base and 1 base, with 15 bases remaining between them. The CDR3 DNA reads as TGTGCCAGCAGCTTAGTTTCGGGCACATGGGGCACAGATACGCAGTATTTT. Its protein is CASSLVSGTWGTDTQYF.

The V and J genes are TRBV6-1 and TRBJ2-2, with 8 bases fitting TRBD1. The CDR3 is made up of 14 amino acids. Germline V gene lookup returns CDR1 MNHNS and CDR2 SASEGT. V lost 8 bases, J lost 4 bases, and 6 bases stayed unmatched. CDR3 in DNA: TGTGCCAGCGAAGACAGGGGTGGCACCGGGGAGCTGTTTTTT. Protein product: CASEDRGGTGELFF.

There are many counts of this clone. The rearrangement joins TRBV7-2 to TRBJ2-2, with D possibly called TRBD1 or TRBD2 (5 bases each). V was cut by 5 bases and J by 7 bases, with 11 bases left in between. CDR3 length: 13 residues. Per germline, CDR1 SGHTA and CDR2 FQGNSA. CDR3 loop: CASSPLGGGELFF. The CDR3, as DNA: TGTGCCAGCAGCCCACTTGGGGGCGGGGAGCTGTTTTTT.